Reported below is one T cell receptor (beta chain). Its antigen is currently unknown. V was cut by 5 bases and J by 10 bases, with 24 bases left in between. Germline assignment: CDR1 DFQATT and CDR2 SNEGSKA (reference sequence). This CDR3 has 16 amino acids. Every TCR beta cDNA library bore unique molecular identifiers. MiXCR, applied by TCRdb to the PCR reads, yields one record per CDR3 protein. The sample records 400,000 to 500,000 distinct CDR3 sequences, over 30% being singletons. The sample originates from a study of post-analysis software for immune sequencing data. Study results and caveats: Included in a set of about 5 TRBV segments more frequent in patients than controls were TRBV5-6, TRBV5-1 and TRBV20-1. A significant reduction in normalized Chao1 diversity was observed in multiple sclerosis patients versus controls.

The sequence derives from a girl aged 2-10 years with multiple sclerosis. Material for sequencing was blood. J is TRBJ1-6 and V is TRBV20-1; no firm D call. CDR3 loop: CSAFNPLVGNISPLHF. The CDR3 nucleotides are TGCAGTGCTTTCAACCCCCTAGTTGGGAATATCTCACCCCTCCACTTT.